This TCR beta chain came from a study of cytomegalovirus exposure and HLA in healthy donors (dated by TCRdb to about 2017). Study-wide context: According to an earlier analysis of 587 of the donors, about 179 million T cells yielded 117 million unique TCR beta sequences and about 300 Gb of sequence data. Roughly 300 gigabases of sequencing data and roughly 81 million unique TCR sequences made up an early release that covered nearly 650 HLA-typed donors. Of the roughly 410 genotyped donors, over 80% were placed in the genetic ancestry cluster associated with self-reported Caucasian donors. The study aimed to test whether cataloging public T cell receptors could reveal signatures of past pathogen exposure. The T cell repertoires of 666 subjects were profiled by immunosequencing and related to cytomegalovirus serostatus. Besides the first cohort of 666 subjects, a separate validation cohort made up of about 120 different subjects was used. High-throughput TCR immunosequencing, statistical association of individual TCRs with disease status, and machine learning were combined to predict cytomegalovirus infection status. A later analysis re-examined previously published TCR beta repertoires from roughly 720 donors and added high-resolution HLA genotyping to investigate patterns of TCR occurrence. Rather than drawing on any new phenotypic data, the later analysis identified candidate immune exposures from TCR beta sequences and the way those sequences occurred across donors. An earlier analysis of 587 of the donors used high-throughput TCR beta sequencing to judge whether each TCR beta V gene segment behaved as functional or pseudogenic. Alongside the repertoire data, information on donor age, sex, ethnicity and CMV serostatus was compiled. In a later genetic analysis, genome-wide SNP genotypes for about 65% of the roughly 700 donors were used, and that subset was treated as a discovery cohort. Every repertoire in the discovery cohort had been generated on one and the same sequencing platform. HLA typing included class I and class II loci at four-digit resolution. The number of typed donors differed by locus: about 620-630 for A, B, C, DRB1 and DQB1; some 540 for DQA1; some 590 for DPA1; and some 450 for DPB1. About 5 DR-DQ haplotypes were handled as single units for association and clustering, since linkage in the cohort was strong. On average, roughly 250,000 unique TCR beta nucleotide sequences were sequenced per donor among a few hundred genotyped donors of the cohort, with 15% to 20% of those sequences being non-productive. Here is what the overall study found, with its caveats: At a false discovery rate of 0.05, a later analysis linked around 17,000 TCR beta sequences to specific HLA alleles. The authors suggested that the approach could potentially be extended to other disease states and immunological phenotypes. Correlated functional status among segregating V segments might be attributable to linkage disequilibrium, but an unknown experimental factor could not be ruled out. Because the 87-base-pair reads could not distinguish some IMGT-functional V segments, including TRBV6-2 and TRBV6-3, those segments were excluded. A later genetic analysis reported fewer N-insertions in productive TCRs among donors in an Asian-associated ancestry cluster than the roughly 640-donor mean. Because HLA typing was missing for some donors at each locus, association tests included only the typed subset. The only immune exposure information available for the cohort was CMV serostatus. Sequencing depth was assumed to be roughly uniform across donors in the presence/absence analyses, though that assumption may not hold. Compared with equally common non-associated chains, HLA-associated TCR beta chains in a later analysis were more clonally expanded and had lower generation probabilities. A group of highly shared sequence variants was considered likely to be a technical artifact of the sequencing pipeline. In vitro tests confirmed that a few of the cytomegalovirus-associated TCR beta chains recognize cytomegalovirus antigens. In the study, some 160 TCR beta chains were listed as associated with cytomegalovirus. In an earlier analysis of about 540 of the donors, most TCR beta V segments were observed in productive rearrangements about 87% or about 30% of the time, broadly matching IMGT annotations. A later analysis found that most CMV-associated TCR beta chains appeared HLA-restricted, with HLA associations seemingly driven largely by CMV exposure. In this cohort, only TCR beta chains were sequenced, and detectable features were limited by the absence of alpha or paired-chain data. A further reported finding was that TCR beta sequences accurately predicted the HLA-A and HLA-B alleles for most subjects in the first cohort. About 17 rarely observed V segments, including chromosome 9 orphons, were excluded from the earlier analysis of a few hundred of the donors because counts were too low. In a later genetic analysis, a missense DCLRE1C variant was associated with V-gene and J-gene trimming of TCR beta chains, and the association was replicated in an independent cohort. A later analysis reported that several top co-occurrence clusters appeared linked to parvovirus B19, influenza, CMV and Epstein-Barr virus. The classifier was reported to diagnose cytomegalovirus status with high specificity and sensitivity in both the original cohort and the validation cohort. Across donors, most TCR sequences were observed very rarely, whereas some public TCRs were present in many individuals. In a later analysis, TCR association rates were found to vary across HLA loci, with the most associated TCRs seen for DRB1 alleles and the fewest for HLA-C alleles. When HLA alleles, especially DR and DQ, strongly co-occurred, attributing TCR associations to individual alleles was difficult.

The germline V gene (reference sequence) provides CDR1 MNHEY and CDR2 SMNVEV. There are 16 amino acids in the CDR3, from cysteine to phenylalanine inclusive. Only the CDR3 DNA stays, 48 bases, in frame from base 1. V is shortened by 2 bases, J by 7 bases, and the region joining them spans 20 bases. Points on this clone: Which antigen it targets is not known. No much larger clone is present one base from it, and per-base qualities are unavailable.

To prepare the library, the immunoSEQ multiplex PCR assay was applied. For the multiplex PCR, a mixture combining 60 forward primers for TCR Vbeta segments and 13 reverse primers for TCR Jbeta segments was used. The CDR3 region of rearranged TCR beta genes was amplified from genomic DNA with a multiplex PCR assay. The amplified TCR beta libraries were sequenced on the Illumina HiSeq System as 87-base-pair reads. Under the source paper's analysis protocol: In a later analysis, approximately 74 million unique TCR beta chains were counted across the approximately 640 repertoires, and roughly 10 million of these chains were shared by at least two donors. Raw reads were error-corrected and collapsed into unique sequences by a nearest-neighbor algorithm in which closely related sequences were merged to remove PCR and sequencing errors. CDR3 sequences were aligned to IMGT reference sequences to assign V, D and J gene segments. For a sequence to be retained, at least a six-nucleotide match to both a V gene segment and a J gene segment was required. A rearrangement was called productive if the CDR3 had no stop codons and remained in frame with V and J, and every other rearrangement was called non-productive. Following IMGT convention, CDR3 was defined as the stretch from the second conserved V-encoded cysteine up to the conserved J-encoded phenylalanine. The earlier analysis of about 590 of the donors excluded sequences that lacked an unambiguous match to a single V gene segment. An earlier analysis of a few hundred of the donors called V segments functional above 56.7% productive rearrangements and segregating when the between-donor standard deviation exceeded 5%. A statistical classification framework was developed to diagnose cytomegalovirus status using the catalog of TCR beta chain sequences. V and J gene assignment, in a later analysis, came from comparing TCR nucleotide sequences with IMGT/GENE-DB human TR gene sequences. The TCRdist pipeline was used in a later analysis to assign CDR3 sequences and most-parsimonious VDJ recombination scenarios. In a later analysis, every TCR beta chain was defined by the combination of its CDR3 amino acid sequence and its V-gene family, and reads without a unique V-gene family were dropped. A later analysis removed 550 to 650 highly shared, low-generation-probability nucleotide sequences to deal with suspected cross-contamination and a sequencing artifact. For each public chain, a later analysis derived a clonal expansion index from normalized ranks of inferred template counts within each repertoire. A later analysis computed generation probabilities with a VDJ recombination model fitted to out-of-frame rearrangements, and checked the results against IGoR. In a later analysis, TCR-TCR, TCR-HLA and TCR-CMV co-occurrence was scored with hypergeometric tests, and a repertoire-size bias correction was applied to TCR pairs. To estimate false discovery rates, a later analysis permuted the HLA or CMV assignments 20 times. In a later analysis, co-occurring TCRs were grouped with DBSCAN, and TCRdist sequence similarity was added when clustering was performed within HLA-allele-positive subsets. Co-occurrence clustering excluded repertoires with fewer than 30,000 or more than 120,000 public chains, plus five with anomalous nucleotide sharing. As stored in TCRdb, this immuneACCESS dataset retains in-frame rearrangements with V and J assigned. A fraction of the clones does not appear; measured against another copy, unresolved V genes explain less than half of the discrepancy, and the remainder lacks a known reason. V and J calls and clone size follow that table, whereas D and trimming were derived from the DNA. A total of some 130,000 clones appear in this sample, 65% to 90% of them only once. The ten most abundant clones make up about 11% of the sample.

The cohort was made up of 666 healthy bone marrow donors. All cohort members were sampled while nominally healthy, although unrecorded immune exposures were likely present. The donor was CMV seropositive and belonged to the group of 250 to 300 seropositive cohort members. A peripheral blood sample was collected from each donor, and TCR beta sequencing was performed on peripheral blood mononuclear cells. Genomic DNA was extracted from the blood cell samples with the Qiagen DNeasy Blood Extraction Kit. Sequenced sample: PBMCs. The chain is encoded by TRBV27 joined to TRBJ1-2; the best D guess is TRBD1, with 6 bases matching. The sequence was collected from a male donor in good health and CMV-seropositive. The DNA reads as follows: TGTGCCAGCAGTTTAACCAGGGGCCCTCGGATCGGTGGCTACACCTTC. It specifies CASSLTRGPRIGGYTF.